This T cell receptor (beta chain) was identified during a study of long-term antiretroviral therapy in people with HIV. Study-wide points: Pre-ART expanded clones dominated the repertoire at every time point. Post-treatment diversity went higher with ART but stayed below transplant donor controls.

It was version v3.0 of the immunoSEQ assay that was run at survey level. Some clones are missing from TCRdb's copy, which holds only in-frame ones; the method was immunoSEQ multiplex PCR. The sample includes approximately 29,000 clones, approximately 88% seen only once; the top ten take around 4%. The sample holds one count of this clone. Its antigen is not known. The V gene lost 4 bases and the J gene lost 11 bases, with 21 bases spanning the gap. Germline CDR1 and CDR2: SEHNR and FQNEAQ (reference sequence). There are 15 residues in the CDR3. The chain has TRBV7-9 and TRBJ1-5, with D tentatively TRBD1 (6 bases). The TCR was taken from a young woman with HIV. This sample comprised unsorted PBMCs, obtained 0.5 years after starting antiretroviral therapy. CDR3 coding DNA: TGTGCCAGCAGCTCCGGGGGGGCGTCCCGAGTGACCCAGCATTTT. Its protein product is CASSSGGASRVTQHF.